This T cell receptor beta chain was retrieved from a study of neoadjuvant nivolumab and ipilimumab in lung cancer. Germline-derived CDR1 and CDR2 are SGHNT and YENEEA. V lost 5 bases and J 6 bases, leaving 17 bases between the germline ends. CDR3 size: 14 residues. Using immunoSEQ multiplex PCR, the repertoire was profiled, and TCRdb retains in-frame clones only, with some absent. This sample has 8,000 to 9,500 clones; about 85% occur once, and the top ten carry about 6.9%. For this clone: Its cognate antigen is unknown.

Whole-study findings and limits: Only two of four nivolumab-treated tumors gained richness and clonality by surgery. A small number of samples were TCR sequenced. Blood richness before therapy tracked richness in tumors resected after neoadjuvant therapy. Only a single major-pathologic-response sample was available for clonality analysis.

The receptor was isolated from an adult with non-small cell lung cancer. The material sequenced was adjacent normal lung tissue, taken after neoadjuvant nivolumab, alone or with ipilimumab, at or shortly before surgery. The rearrangement joins TRBV11-3 to TRBJ2-7; maybe TRBD1 (5 bases). The CDR3 DNA reads as TGTGCCAGCAGCCAAGGTCCAGGGCGAGGCGAGCAGTACTTC. This sequence encodes CASSQGPGRGEQYF.